The 23 T cell receptor beta chains below all came from one sample that was sequenced in a study of beta chain features in type 1 diabetes. Every isolated RNA sample was fully reverse transcribed, so sequencing captured expressed TCRB transcripts. Data came from immunoSEQ multiplex PCR; TCRdb stores just in-frame clones and leaves some out. The table includes under 300,000 clones, approximately 8.1% detected once. Input material: central memory CD4+ T cells from blood. These receptor sequences come from a woman aged 18-29 years in good health.

This clone was detected only a few times. V and J are TRBV29-1 and TRBJ1-1; TRBD1 might be the D (6 bases). V shed 7 bases and J shed 4 bases, with 22 bases lying between them. Germline CDR1 SQVTM, CDR2 ANQGSEA. The CDR3 has 15 residues. CDR3 residues: CSAKPATGFSTEAFF. The CDR3 DNA follows: TGCAGCGCCAAACCCGCGACAGGATTTAGCACTGAAGCTTTCTTT.

The chain links TRBV5-1 to TRBJ2-7; TRBD2 agrees at 12 bases. CDR3 length: 15 residues. The ends lost 1 base at V and 2 bases at J; junction bases unmatched: 1. Germline V gene lookup returns CDR1 SGHRS and CDR2 YFSETQ. CDR3 in DNA: TGCGCCAGCAGCTTGTGGACTAGCGGGACCTACGAGCAGTACTTC. The encoded protein is CASSLWTSGTYEQYF. Combining the CDR3 with reference TRBV5-1 and TRBJ2-7 gives the whole variable domain KAGVTQTPRYLIKTRGQQVTLSCSPISGHRSVSWYQQTPGQGLQFLFEYFSETQRNKGNFPGRFSGRQFSNSRSEMNVSTLELGDSALYLCASSLWTSGTYEQYFGPGTRLTVT.

A word on this clone: This may come from a read error, since a much larger clone is one base off. This chain links TRBV5-6 with TRBJ2-3, with D unclear. The CDR3 length is 13 residues. V gave up 0 bases and J gave up 4 bases, with 6 bases separating them. Germline CDR1 SGHDT, CDR2 YYEEEE. CDR3 coding DNA: TGTGCCAGCAGCTTGGAGGCGGCAGATACGCAGTATTTT. Its protein is CASSLEAADTQYF.

This clone has only a few counts. J is TRBJ2-5 and V is TRBV7-6, with D possibly matching TRBD1 (6 bases). The CDR3 totals 15 residues. CDR1 is SGHVS and CDR2 is FNYEAQ in the germline V gene. V lost 1 base and J lost 7, with 16 bases in between. CDR3 sequence reads: CASSLGANQGGTQYF. The CDR3 DNA reads TGTGCCAGCAGCTTAGGGGCCAACCAAGGGGGGACCCAGTACTTC. The complete variable domain, with remaining parts taken from reference TRBV7-6 and TRBJ2-5, reads GAGVSQSPRYKVTKRGQDVALRCDPISGHVSLYWYRQALGQGPEFLTYFNYEAQQDKSGLPNDRFSAERPEGSISTLTIQRTEQRDSAMYRCASSLGANQGGTQYFGPGTRLLVL.

CDR3 residues: CASSFLAVEPETQYF. The CDR3, as DNA: TGTGCCAGCAGCTTTCTAGCGGTAGAGCCGGAGACCCAGTACTTC. The chain combines TRBV7-2 with TRBJ2-5; 7 bases line up with TRBD2. With V trimmed by 3 bases and J by 5 bases, 9 bases remained unmatched. The CDR3 sequence is 15 residues long. CDR1 and CDR2 from the germline V gene are SGHTA and FQGNSA.

The sample holds a few counts of this clone. V usage is TRBV7-3 and J usage is TRBJ1-6, with 10 bases identical to TRBD1. The CDR3 length is 15 residues. After removal of 3 bases from V and 9 bases from J, the junction contained 5 bases not matched to a gene. Per germline, CDR1 SGHTA and CDR2 FQGTGA. The CDR3 protein is CASSFGDRGGSPLHF. The DNA of the CDR3 is TGTGCCAGCAGCTTCGGGGACAGGGGAGGTTCACCCCTCCACTTT.

This clone has only a few counts. The V gene is TRBV7-3, the J gene TRBJ2-5; D is possibly TRBD1 or TRBD2 (5 bases each). Germline V lookup: CDR1 SGHTA, CDR2 FQGTGA. Trimming pared 4 bases from V and 5 bases from J, leaving 11 bases between. The length of the CDR3 is 13 residues. Written as DNA, the CDR3 is TGTGCCAGCAGCTCGGGGACCGGGGAGACCCAGTACTTC. This codes for CASSSGTGETQYF.

In its sample, this clone was seen a few times. The rearrangement joins TRBV7-3 to TRBJ2-1, with a possible D match to TRBD2 (5 bases). The V gene's germline CDR1 is SGHTA and CDR2 FQGTGA. This CDR3 region has 14 residues. Trimming pared 2 bases from V and 5 bases from J, leaving 10 bases between. The CDR3 region is CASSLLAQNNEQFF. The CDR3 region has the DNA TGTGCCAGCAGCTTACTAGCACAGAACAATGAGCAGTTCTTC. The whole variable domain, filled in from reference TRBV7-3 and TRBJ2-1, reads GAGVSQTPSNKVTEKGKYVELRCDPISGHTALYWYRQSLGQGPEFLIYFQGTGAADDSGLPNDRFFAVRPEGSVSTLKIQRTERGDSAVYLCASSLLAQNNEQFFGPGTRLTVL.

The sample holds many counts of this clone. V and J are TRBV4-1 and TRBJ2-3; a possible D gene is TRBD2 (5 bases). Germline assignment: CDR1 MGHRA and CDR2 YSYEKL. V was clipped by 5 bases and J by 8 bases, with 23 bases between them. The CDR3 covers 16 residues. In DNA form, the CDR3 reads TGCGCCAGCAGCGGGTGGGGAGCCAGGAAGATAGTTACGCAGTATTTT. The encoded protein is CASSGWGARKIVTQYF.

Sample share makes this clone medium-sized. This sequence joins TRBV19 and TRBJ2-1; no clear D gene. V lost 8 bases to trimming and J lost 4 bases, with 6 bases between them. This CDR3 has 11 amino acids. Germline V gene data show CDR1 as LNHDA and CDR2 as SQIVND (reference sequence). The CDR3 sequence is CASSRYNEQFF. The CDR3 region has the DNA TGTGCCAGTTCCAGATACAATGAGCAGTTCTTC. Looking up the rest from reference TRBV19 and TRBJ2-1 gives the full variable domain: DGGITQSPKYLFRKEGQNVTLSCEQNLNHDAMYWYRQDPGQGLRLIYYSQIVNDFQKGDIAEGYSVSREKKESFPLTVTSAQKNPTAFYLCASSRYNEQFFGPGTRLTVL.

There are a few counts of this clone. The chain combines TRBV18 with TRBJ2-3; D uncertain. This CDR3 comprises 15 residues. Trimming took off 4 bases at V and 1 base at J, with 12 bases between the two ends. Germline assignment: CDR1 KGHSH and CDR2 LQKENI. CDR3 sequence (DNA): TGTGCCAGCTCACGTTACGAATTGGGCACAGATACGCAGTATTTT. Its protein is CASSRYELGTDTQYF.

There are a few counts of this clone. The genes are TRBV2 and TRBJ2-1, with TRBD1 matching 9 bases. V shed 6 bases, J shed 6 bases, and the junction held 3 bases outside the gene matches. This CDR3 region has 13 residues. Germline V lookup: CDR1 SNHLY, CDR2 FYNNEI. DNA of the CDR3: TGTGCCAGCAGGGACAGGGGATTCAATGAGCAGTTCTTC. It codes for CASRDRGFNEQFF.

The chain joins TRBV19 to TRBJ1-5; weak D call: TRBD1 (5 bases). The ends were cut back, 6 bases at V and 7 bases at J, with 13 bases in the middle. The germline CDR1 and CDR2 sequences are LNHDA and SQIVND (reference sequence). The CDR3 covers 13 residues. The CDR3 is CASRDKGGQPQHF. The CDR3 DNA follows: TGTGCCAGTAGGGACAAGGGCGGGCAGCCCCAGCATTTT.

There are many counts of this clone. The rearrangement links TRBV13 to TRBJ2-1; D perhaps matches TRBD2 (6 bases). Germline values: CDR1 PRHDT, CDR2 FYEKMQ (reference sequence). V lost 5 bases and J lost 10, with 12 bases in between. The CDR3 is 12 residues long. The CDR3 loop is CASSIRLEEQFF. CDR3 sequence (DNA): TGTGCCAGCAGCATCAGACTAGAGGAGCAGTTCTTC.

A note on this clone: A far larger clone lies a single base away; this is likely a read error. Additional DNA sequences in this sample encode the identical CDR3. V gene TRBV6-6 combines with J gene TRBJ2-4; no definite D call. The CDR3 loop spans 12 amino acids. CDR1 and CDR2 (germline): MNHNY, SVGAGI (reference sequence). The CDR3 here is CAISESKNIQYF. In DNA form, the CDR3 reads TGTGCCATCAGTGAGTCTAAAAACATTCAGTACTTC.

Points on this clone: Other nucleotide sequences in the sample specify the same CDR3. CDR3 nucleotides: TGTGCCTGGAGTGTAGGGGGCGGCTACACCTTC. Translation gives CAWSVGGGYTF. The V and J genes are TRBV30 and TRBJ1-2; 7 bases are a match to TRBD1. The CDR3 length is 11 residues. Losses at the gene ends were 0 bases for V and 8 bases for J; bases not matched to a gene: 0. The germline V gene has CDR1 GTSNPN and CDR2 SVGIG (reference sequence). The complete variable domain, with remaining parts taken from reference TRBV30 and TRBJ1-2, reads SQTIHQWPATLVQPVGSPLSLECTVEGTSNPNLYWYRQAAGRGLQLLFYSVGIGQISSEVPQNLSASRPQDRQFILSSKKLLLSDSGFYLCAWSVGGGYTFGSGTRLTVV.

The chain recombines TRBV29-1 with TRBJ2-6; D unresolved. Germline CDR1 is SQVTM and CDR2 is ANQGSEA. The CDR3 loop spans 16 amino acids. With 6 bases removed from V and 0 bases from J, the gap between germline ends came to 15 bases. CDR3 residues: CSVGSSSRSGANVLTF. The CDR3 nucleotides read TGCAGCGTGGGGTCTTCGTCTCGCTCTGGGGCCAACGTCCTGACTTTC.

The CDR3 spells CASSLANPYNEQFF. The CDR3 DNA is TGTGCCAGCAGCTTAGCGAATCCCTACAATGAGCAGTTCTTC. V gene TRBV7-2 combines with J gene TRBJ2-1; no firm D call. Trimming shortened V by 0 bases and J by 2 bases, and 5 bases separated the two germline ends. This CDR3 has 14 residues. Per germline, CDR1 SGHTA and CDR2 FQGNSA.

In its sample, this clone was seen a few times. J is TRBJ2-5 and V is TRBV7-2, with D perhaps matching TRBD1 or TRBD2 (5 bases each). The CDR3 loop spans 14 amino acids. V was cut by 5 bases and J by 5 bases, with 15 bases left in between. The germline CDR1 and CDR2 sequences are SGHTA and FQGNSA. In DNA form, the CDR3 reads TGTGCCAGCAGCCCGAAACTAGGGGCGGAGACCCAGTACTTC. Translated, it gives CASSPKLGAETQYF.

The J gene is TRBJ2-7, the V gene TRBV21-1; the table gives TRBD1 as D, unverified against the DNA. TRBV21-1 is reported as a pseudogene. The CDR3 extends over 14 amino acids. CDR3 DNA sequence: TGTGCCAGCAGCGCCAGAGACAGGGAATACGAGCAGTACGTC. Encoded protein: CASSARDREYEQYV.

This clone turned up a few times. The V and J genes are TRBV14 and TRBJ1-1; D unresolved. The CDR3 spans 12 residues. In germline, CDR1 is SGHDN, CDR2 FVKESK. The ends were cut back, 4 bases at V and 3 bases at J, with 6 bases in the middle. The CDR3 spells CASSRMYTEAFF. The CDR3 nucleotides are TGTGCCAGCAGCCGGATGTACACTGAAGCTTTCTTT.

This clone was detected a few times. The rearrangement uses TRBV5-6 and TRBJ2-3, with a weak D call TRBD1 (6 bases). CDR1 is SGHDT and CDR2 is YYEEEE in the germline V gene. CDR3 length: 15 residues. V dropped 4 bases and J dropped 5 bases, with 17 bases sitting between them. The CDR3 DNA is TGTGCCAGCAGCCAACAGGGATTGGTGGTAGATACGCAGTATTTT. This gives the protein CASSQQGLVVDTQYF.

The chain carries TRBV6-5 and TRBJ2-7, with D perhaps TRBD2 (7 bases). The CDR3 extends over 13 amino acids. Trimming left V 0 bases short and J 6 bases short, with 9 bases between. Germline CDR1 MNHEY, CDR2 SVGAGI. In DNA form, the CDR3 reads TGTGCCAGCAGTTACTCCGGGGGGCTCGAGCAGTACTTC. Encoded protein: CASSYSGGLEQYF.